This T cell receptor beta chain is from a study of graft-versus-host responses after intestinal transplantation. The wider study: Anti-thymocyte globulin served as induction for all recipients, who then took tacrolimus and steroids for around 3 years. Whole-study findings and limits: Recipient marrow contained GvH clones, some of which appeared first in ileum or blood. High graft-versus-host to host-versus-graft T cell clonal ratios marked allografts of patients with graft-donor macrochimerism. The highest levels of circulating GvH clones went along with early declines in HvG clones after transplant.

Germline V gives CDR1 MDHEN, CDR2 SYDVKM. V was trimmed by 5 bases and J by 6 bases, leaving 14 bases between them. This CDR3 is 13 amino acids long. As to this clone: Its antigen is undetermined.

The table came from immunoSEQ multiplex PCR; TCRdb's copy has only in-frame clones and leaves some out. The sample records fewer than 120,000 clones, 80% to 95% being singletons. The sequence was obtained from a human donor who received an intestinal transplant. The chain has TRBV28 and TRBJ2-7; the D is unclear. The source was unstimulated CD8+ T cells sorted from spleen or lymph node cells, collected before intestinal transplant. The CDR3 loop reads CASSPAVGLEQYF. Here the CDR3 DNA reads TGTGCCAGCAGTCCCGCGGTAGGGCTCGAGCAGTACTTC.